This T cell receptor beta chain was recorded in a study of T cell responses to AZD1222 COVID-19 vaccine. Across the whole study: Combined were second doses at about 4 or about 12 weeks.

Findings and limits, study-wide: Dominant CD4 TCR responses targeted spike regions 160-218 and 743-854. It should be noted that donors were predominantly white British and more often female, and clonal diversity was possibly underestimated.

As concerns this clone: Its antigen is unknown.

The CDR3 consists of 16 residues. Per the germline V gene, CDR1 is LGHNA and CDR2 is YNFKEQ. V shed 4 bases, J shed 0 bases, and the junction held 4 bases outside the gene matches. Sequencing was performed with immunoSEQ multiplex PCR; in TCRdb, only in-frame clones are kept and a portion is missing. The sample records over 80,000 clones, approximately 90% being singletons. This TCR was recovered from an adult in good health. The source material was peripheral blood, sampled on day 0 of AZD1222 vaccination. The gene calls are TRBV4-2 and TRBJ2-3, with 10 positions matching TRBD2. The DNA for the CDR3 is TGTGCCAGCAGCCGATCGACTAGCGGGAGCACAGATACGCAGTATTTT. Its protein product is CASSRSTSGSTDTQYF.